The clone carrying this T cell receptor (beta chain) was seen a handful of times. CDR1 MDHEN and CDR2 SYDVKM come from the germline V gene. The CDR3 has 15 residues. V was clipped by 2 bases and J by 4 bases; unmatched bases: 5. The data were taken from a study of identical twins. Each CDR3 protein gets one entry after TCRdb re-called the 5' RACE reads with MiXCR. The sample lists around 490,000 distinct CDR3 sequences; 20% to 25% were seen once. The data also belong to a second study, concerning yellow fever vaccine responses in identical twins.

This rearrangement joins TRBV28 to TRBJ2-5; TRBD2 matches 9 bases. This clonotype was sampled from a woman aged 18-29 years in good health. The sample comprised CD4+ T cells sorted from blood. CDR3 sequence: CASSLAGGSGETQYF. As DNA, the CDR3 is TGTGCCAGCAGTTTAGCGGGGGGGAGCGGAGAGACCCAGTACTTC.